This T cell receptor (beta chain) comes out of a study of cytomegalovirus exposure and HLA in healthy donors. Study summary: Across more than 350 genotyped donors, approximately 80% landed in the Caucasian-associated ancestry cluster.

Germline V lookup: CDR1 LGHNA, CDR2 YSLEER. The V end was cut by 1 base, the J end by 1 base, with 10 bases between. The CDR3 sequence is 15 residues long. This clone occurred a few times. PCR amplification relied on 60 Vbeta primers (plus 13 Jbeta primers). The repertoire was sequenced with immunoSEQ multiplex PCR; TCRdb's copy has only in-frame clones and lacks some. Of 100,000 to 150,000 clones in the sample, about a sixth are singletons; the top ten hold about 3%. This sequence was found in a female donor in good health and CMV-seropositive. The material sequenced was PBMCs. The chain links TRBV4-3 to TRBJ2-5; TRBD2 is a possible D gene (5 bases). The CDR3 protein is CASSQGGMTQETQYF. The DNA for the CDR3 is TGCGCCAGCAGCCAAGGAGGGATGACCCAAGAGACCCAGTACTTC.